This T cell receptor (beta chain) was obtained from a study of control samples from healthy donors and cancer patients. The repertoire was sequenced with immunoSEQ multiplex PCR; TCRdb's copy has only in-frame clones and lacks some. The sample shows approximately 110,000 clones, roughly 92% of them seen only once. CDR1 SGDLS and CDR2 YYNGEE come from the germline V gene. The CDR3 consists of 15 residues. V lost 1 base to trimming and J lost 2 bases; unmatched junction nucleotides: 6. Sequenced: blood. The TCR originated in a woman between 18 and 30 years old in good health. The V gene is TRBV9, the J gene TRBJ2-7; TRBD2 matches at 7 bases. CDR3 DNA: TGTGCCAGCAGCGTATCGGCTAGCGGAGCCTACGAGCAGTACTTC. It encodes CASSVSASGAYEQYF.